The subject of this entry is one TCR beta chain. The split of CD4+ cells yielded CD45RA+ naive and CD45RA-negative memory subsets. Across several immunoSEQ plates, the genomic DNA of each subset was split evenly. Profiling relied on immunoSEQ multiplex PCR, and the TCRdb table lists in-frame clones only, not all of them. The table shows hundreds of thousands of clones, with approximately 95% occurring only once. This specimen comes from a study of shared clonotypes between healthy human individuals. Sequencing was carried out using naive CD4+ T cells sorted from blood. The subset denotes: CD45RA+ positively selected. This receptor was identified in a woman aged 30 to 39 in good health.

CDR3 coding DNA: TGTGCCAGCAGCGCAGCTAGCGGGATCTACAATGAGCAGTTCTTC. This codes for CASSAASGIYNEQFF. The chain has TRBV7-9 and TRBJ2-1, with TRBD2 matching 9 bases. Germline CDR1 and CDR2: SEHNR and FQNEAQ (reference sequence). Trimming took 5 bases from V and 3 from J; bases not matched to a gene: 5. The CDR3 loop spans 15 amino acids.